These T cell receptor beta chains were read from a single sample in a study of T-cell memory formation after mild COVID-19. TCRdb independently ran MiXCR on the 5' RACE reads; one entry per CDR3 protein. The sample records about 150,000 distinct CDR3 sequences, under 30% being singletons. The sample taken for sequencing was PBMCs or a T cell subset sorted from them (not recorded which). Receptors were obtained from an adult woman who had mild COVID-19 (a few samples of this study predate the infection). Cell type and time point are not known. Each CDR3 is given with its conserved first and last residue. Each record gives: D gene, V gene, clone size, J gene, CDR3 protein, CDR3 DNA. A D gene is named only where the DNA matches it firmly. Expanded clones get a size class; other rows say once, few or many, or leave the size out.

>TRBD1|TRBV4-1|few|TRBJ2-7
CASSQGTGEYEQYF
TGCGCCAGCAGCCAAGGGACAGGGGAATACGAGCAGTACTTC
>TRBD1|TRBV20-1|once|TRBJ1-1
CSARDVERQGEEEAFF
TGCAGTGCTAGAGATGTAGAGCGACAGGGGGAAGAAGAAGCTTTCTTT
>TRBD2|TRBV28|.|TRBJ2-5
CASSLILAGGGETQYF
TGTGCCAGCAGTTTGATACTAGCGGGAGGTGGAGAGACCCAGTACTTC
>.|TRBV29-1|few|TRBJ2-3
CSVEEDSTDTQYF
TGCAGCGTTGAAGAGGACAGCACAGATACGCAGTATTTT
>TRBD2|TRBV27|.|TRBJ2-1
CASSHRDYEYNEQFF
TGTGCCAGCAGCCACCGGGACTACGAATACAATGAGCAGTTCTTC
>TRBD1|TRBV7-9|.|TRBJ2-5
CASSLVWTGQETQYF
TGTGCCAGCAGCTTAGTCTGGACAGGGCAAGAGACCCAGTACTTC
>TRBD1|TRBV7-6|few|TRBJ2-7
CASSLASGQGGFNEQYF
TGTGCCAGCAGCTTAGCATCGGGACAGGGGGGTTTTAACGAGCAGTACTTC
>.|TRBV24-1|few|TRBJ2-3
CATSDVFSGRGGTDTQYF
TGTGCCACCAGTGATGTCTTTAGCGGAAGAGGGGGGACAGATACGCAGTATTTT
>TRBD2|TRBV2|.|TRBJ2-2
CASSGIAGAGGELFF
TGTGCCAGCAGTGGAATAGCGGGAGCGGGCGGGGAGCTGTTTTTT
>.|TRBV28|few|TRBJ2-3
CASSYSLGTDTQYF
TGTGCCAGCAGTTACTCGTTGGGGACAGATACGCAGTATTTT
>.|TRBV9|few|TRBJ2-5
CASSEDQWETQYF
TGTGCCAGCAGCGAAGACCAGTGGGAGACCCAGTACTTC
>.|TRBV7-6|.|TRBJ2-7
CASSLGHVYEQYF
TGTGCCAGCAGCTTGGGACACGTATACGAGCAGTACTTC
>TRBD1|TRBV7-9|.|TRBJ2-7
CASSPALAGGSYEQYF
TGTGCCAGCAGCCCTGCCCTGGCAGGGGGCTCCTACGAGCAGTACTTC
>.|TRBV9|few|TRBJ1-2
CASSVSGDIDYGYTF
TGTGCCAGCAGCGTTTCAGGGGACATCGACTATGGCTACACCTTC
>.|TRBV2|few|TRBJ2-5
CASRGHGRNDKETQYF
TGTGCCAGCAGGGGGCACGGCAGAAATGACAAAGAGACCCAGTACTTC
>.|TRBV29-1|few|TRBJ2-3
CSVVNPGTDTQYF
TGCAGCGTTGTCAATCCGGGGACAGATACGCAGTATTTT
>.|TRBV7-6|few|TRBJ2-1
CASSLAAQRPDNEQFF
TGTGCCAGCAGCTTAGCGGCACAGCGGCCAGACAATGAGCAGTTCTTC
>.|TRBV15|.|TRBJ2-7
CATSRTGVIYEQYF
TGTGCCACCAGCAGGACGGGAGTGATATACGAGCAGTACTTC
>.|TRBV4-1|few|TRBJ2-3
CASSLEMDTQYF
TGCGCCAGCAGCCTCGAAATGGATACGCAGTATTTT
>.|TRBV11-2|.|TRBJ2-1
CASRSLASSYNEQFF
TGTGCCAGCAGGTCTCTGGCCAGCTCCTACAATGAGCAGTTCTTC